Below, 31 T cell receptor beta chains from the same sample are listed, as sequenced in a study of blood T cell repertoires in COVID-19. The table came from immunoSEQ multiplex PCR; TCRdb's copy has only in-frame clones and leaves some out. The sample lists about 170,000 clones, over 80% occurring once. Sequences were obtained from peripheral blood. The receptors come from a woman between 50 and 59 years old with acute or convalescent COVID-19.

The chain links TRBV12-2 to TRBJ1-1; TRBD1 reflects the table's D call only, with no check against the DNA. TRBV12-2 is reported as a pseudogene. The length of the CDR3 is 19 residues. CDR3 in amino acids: CASRLARGGRGLFYTEAFF. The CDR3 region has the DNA TGTGCAAGTCGCTTAGCTCGCGGGGGCAGGGGGCTTTTTTACACTGAAGCTTTCTTT.

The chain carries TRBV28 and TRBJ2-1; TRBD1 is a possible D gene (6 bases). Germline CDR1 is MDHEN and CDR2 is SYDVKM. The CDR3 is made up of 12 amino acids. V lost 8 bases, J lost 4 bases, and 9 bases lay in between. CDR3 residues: CASYQGYNEQFF. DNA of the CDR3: TGTGCCAGCTACCAGGGGTACAATGAGCAGTTCTTC. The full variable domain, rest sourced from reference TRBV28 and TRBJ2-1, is DVKVTQSSRYLVKRTGEKVFLECVQDMDHENMFWYRQDPGLGLRLIYFSYDVKMKEKGDIPEGYSVSREKKERFSLILESASTNQTSMYLCASYQGYNEQFFGPGTRLTVL.

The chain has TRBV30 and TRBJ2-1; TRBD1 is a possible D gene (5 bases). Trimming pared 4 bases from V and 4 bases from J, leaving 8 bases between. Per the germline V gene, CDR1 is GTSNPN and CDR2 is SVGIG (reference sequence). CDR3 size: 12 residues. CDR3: CAWNRQYNEQFF. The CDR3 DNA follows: TGTGCCTGGAACCGACAGTACAATGAGCAGTTCTTC.

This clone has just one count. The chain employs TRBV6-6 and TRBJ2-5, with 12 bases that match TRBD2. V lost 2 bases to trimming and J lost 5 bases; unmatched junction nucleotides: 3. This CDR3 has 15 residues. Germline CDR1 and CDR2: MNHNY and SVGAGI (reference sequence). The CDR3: CASSYTGLAGETQYF. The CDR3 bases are TGTGCCAGCAGTTACACTGGACTAGCGGGGGAGACCCAGTACTTC.

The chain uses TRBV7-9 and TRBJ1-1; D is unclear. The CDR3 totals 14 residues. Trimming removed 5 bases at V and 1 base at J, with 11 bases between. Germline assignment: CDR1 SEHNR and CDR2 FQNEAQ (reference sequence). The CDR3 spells CASSVDIKNTEAFF. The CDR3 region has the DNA TGTGCCAGCAGCGTCGACATAAAGAACACTGAAGCTTTCTTT. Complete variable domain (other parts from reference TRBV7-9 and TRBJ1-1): DTGVSQNPRHKITKRGQNVTFRCDPISEHNRLYWYRQTLGQGPEFLTYFQNEAQLEKSRLLSDRFSAERPKGSFSTLEIQRTEQGDSAMYLCASSVDIKNTEAFFGQGTRLTVV.

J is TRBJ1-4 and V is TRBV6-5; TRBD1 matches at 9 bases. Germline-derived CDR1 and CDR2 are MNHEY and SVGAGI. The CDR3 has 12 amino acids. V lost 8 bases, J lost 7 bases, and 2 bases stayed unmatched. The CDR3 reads CASGQGREKLFF. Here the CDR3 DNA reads TGTGCCAGCGGACAGGGGCGTGAAAAACTGTTTTTT.

Here the CDR3 DNA reads TGCGCCAGCAGCGTGGGACAGGGGACCTACGAGCAGTACTTC. This sequence encodes CASSVGQGTYEQYF. The chain has TRBV5-1 and TRBJ2-7, with TRBD1 identical over 10 bases. CDR1 is SGHRS, CDR2 YFSETQ, per germline. V trimming: 4 bases; J trimming: 2 bases; junction bases outside the gene matches: 3. This CDR3 region has 14 residues.

In DNA form, the CDR3 reads TGCGCCAGCAGCTTGGAGCACAGTACAGGGGGCAGGACTGAAGCTTTCTTT. It codes for CASSLEHSTGGRTEAFF. The gene calls are TRBV5-1 and TRBJ1-1, with 9 bases that match TRBD1. The germline V gene encodes CDR1 SGHRS and CDR2 YFSETQ. V was pared by 0 bases and J by 5 bases, with 11 bases of the junction left unmatched. This CDR3 region has 17 residues.

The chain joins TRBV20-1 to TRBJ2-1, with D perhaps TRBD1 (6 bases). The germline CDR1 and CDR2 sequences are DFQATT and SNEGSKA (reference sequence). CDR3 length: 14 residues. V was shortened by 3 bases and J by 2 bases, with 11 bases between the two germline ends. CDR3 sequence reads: CSASLDSPYNEQFF. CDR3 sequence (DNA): TGCAGTGCTAGTTTGGACAGCCCCTACAATGAGCAGTTCTTC.

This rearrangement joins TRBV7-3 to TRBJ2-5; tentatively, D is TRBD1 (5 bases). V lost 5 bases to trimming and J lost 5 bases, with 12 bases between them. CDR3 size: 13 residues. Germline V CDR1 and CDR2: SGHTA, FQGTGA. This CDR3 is CASSTQGSETQYF. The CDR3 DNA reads TGTGCCAGCAGCACTCAGGGATCGGAGACCCAGTACTTC.

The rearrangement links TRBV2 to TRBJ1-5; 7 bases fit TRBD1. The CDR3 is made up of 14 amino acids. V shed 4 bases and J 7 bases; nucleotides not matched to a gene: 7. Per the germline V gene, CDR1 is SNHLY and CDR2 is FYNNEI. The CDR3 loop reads CASSVGGGGQPQHF. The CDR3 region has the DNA TGTGCCAGCAGTGTTGGAGGGGGCGGGCAGCCCCAGCATTTT. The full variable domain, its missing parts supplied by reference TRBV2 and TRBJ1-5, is EPEVTQTPSHQVTQMGQEVILRCVPISNHLYFYWYRQILGQKVEFLVSFYNNEISEKSEIFDDQFSVERPDGSNFTLKIRSTKLEDSAMYFCASSVGGGGQPQHFGDGTRLSIL.

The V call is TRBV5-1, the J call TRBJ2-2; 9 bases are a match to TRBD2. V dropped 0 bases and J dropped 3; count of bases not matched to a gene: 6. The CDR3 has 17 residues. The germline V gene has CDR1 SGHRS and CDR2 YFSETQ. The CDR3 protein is CASSLVRGGQYTGELFF. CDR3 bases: TGCGCCAGCAGCTTGGTGCGGGGGGGCCAGTACACCGGGGAGCTGTTTTTT.

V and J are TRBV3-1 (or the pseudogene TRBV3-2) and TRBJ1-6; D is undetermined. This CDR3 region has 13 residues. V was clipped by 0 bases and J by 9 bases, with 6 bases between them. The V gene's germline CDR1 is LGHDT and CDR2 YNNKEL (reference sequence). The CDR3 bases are TGTGCCAGCAGCCAAGATGAGGGTTCACCCCTCCACTTT. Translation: CASSQDEGSPLHF.

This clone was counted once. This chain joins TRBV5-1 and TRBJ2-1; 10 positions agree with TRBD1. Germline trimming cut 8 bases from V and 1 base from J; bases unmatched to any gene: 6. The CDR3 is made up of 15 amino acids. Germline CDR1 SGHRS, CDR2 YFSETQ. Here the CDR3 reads CASHPGQGSYNEQFF. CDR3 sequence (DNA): TGCGCCAGTCATCCGGGACAGGGGTCCTACAATGAGCAGTTCTTC.

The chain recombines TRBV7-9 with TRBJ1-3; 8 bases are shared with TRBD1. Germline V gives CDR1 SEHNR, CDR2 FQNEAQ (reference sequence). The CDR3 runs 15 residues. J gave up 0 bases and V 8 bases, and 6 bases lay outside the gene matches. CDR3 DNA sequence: TGTGCCAGCCAGCGACAGGGGACCTCTGGAAACACCATATATTTT. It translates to CASQRQGTSGNTIYF.

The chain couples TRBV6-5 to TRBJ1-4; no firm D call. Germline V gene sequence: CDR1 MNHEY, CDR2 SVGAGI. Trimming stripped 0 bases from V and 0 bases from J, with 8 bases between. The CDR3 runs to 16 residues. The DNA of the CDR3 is TGTGCCAGCAGTTACTCGAGGGTTGCAACTAATGAAAAACTGTTTTTT. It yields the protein CASSYSRVATNEKLFF.

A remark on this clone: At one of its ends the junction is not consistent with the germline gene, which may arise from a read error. The CDR3 here is CATSGDEGGTQYF. In nucleotides, the CDR3 is TGTGCCACCAGCGGAGACGAGGGCGGGACCCAGTACTTC. V gene TRBV15 combines with J gene TRBJ2-5; D perhaps matches TRBD2 (5 bases). The CDR3 covers 13 residues. Germline-derived CDR1 and CDR2 are LNHNV and YYDKDF (reference sequence).

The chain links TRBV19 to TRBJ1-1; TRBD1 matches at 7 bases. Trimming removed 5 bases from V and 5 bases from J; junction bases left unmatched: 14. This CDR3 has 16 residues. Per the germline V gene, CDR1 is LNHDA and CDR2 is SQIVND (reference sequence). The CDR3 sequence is CASSARDRRAPTEAFF. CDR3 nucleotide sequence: TGTGCCAGTAGTGCACGGGACAGAAGGGCTCCTACTGAAGCTTTCTTT.

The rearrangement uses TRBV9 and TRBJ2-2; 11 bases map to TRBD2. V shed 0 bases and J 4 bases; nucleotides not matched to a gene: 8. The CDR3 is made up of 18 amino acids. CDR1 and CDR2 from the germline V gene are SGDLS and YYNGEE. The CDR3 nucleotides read TGTGCCAGCAGCGTAGTCGGTAGCGGGAGGGACGGCACCGGGGAGCTGTTTTTT. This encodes CASSVVGSGRDGTGELFF.

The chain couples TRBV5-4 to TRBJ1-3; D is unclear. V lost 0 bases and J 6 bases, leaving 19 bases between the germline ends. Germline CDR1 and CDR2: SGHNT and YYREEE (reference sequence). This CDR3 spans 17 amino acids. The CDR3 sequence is CASSLGPLGEGTNTIYF. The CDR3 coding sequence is TGTGCCAGCAGCTTGGGACCCCTCGGAGAGGGAACAAACACCATATATTTT.

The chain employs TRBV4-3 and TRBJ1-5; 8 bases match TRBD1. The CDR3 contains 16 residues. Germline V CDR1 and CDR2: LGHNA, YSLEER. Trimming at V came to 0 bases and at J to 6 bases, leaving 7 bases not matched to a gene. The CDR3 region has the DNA TGCGCCAGCAGCCAAGATTACAGGGGGTTTAGTCAGCCCCAGCATTTT. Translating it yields CASSQDYRGFSQPQHF.

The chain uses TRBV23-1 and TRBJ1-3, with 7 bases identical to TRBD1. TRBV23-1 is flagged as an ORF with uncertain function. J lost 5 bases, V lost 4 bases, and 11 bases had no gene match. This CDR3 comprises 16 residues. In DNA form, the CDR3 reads TGCGCCAGCAGTCGATACGGGACAGCCCTAAGAAACACCATATATTTT. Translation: CASSRYGTALRNTIYF.

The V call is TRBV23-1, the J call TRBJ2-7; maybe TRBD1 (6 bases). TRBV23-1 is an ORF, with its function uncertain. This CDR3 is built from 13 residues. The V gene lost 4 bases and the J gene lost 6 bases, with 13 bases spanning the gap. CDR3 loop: CASSPGDIGEQYF. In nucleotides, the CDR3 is TGCGCCAGCAGTCCAGGGGACATCGGCGAGCAGTACTTC.

CDR3 residues: CASSPTQYTGELFF. The CDR3 bases are TGTGCCAGCTCGCCGACTCAGTACACCGGGGAGCTGTTTTTT. The V and J genes are TRBV18 and TRBJ2-2; D remains unclear. Germline assignment: CDR1 KGHSH and CDR2 LQKENI. Deletions cut 6 bases from V and 3 bases from J, with 11 bases between. This CDR3 contains 14 residues.

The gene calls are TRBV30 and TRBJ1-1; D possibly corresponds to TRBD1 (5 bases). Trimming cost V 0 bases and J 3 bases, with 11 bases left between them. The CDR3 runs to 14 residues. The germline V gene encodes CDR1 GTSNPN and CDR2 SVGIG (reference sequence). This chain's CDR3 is CAWSVWGRDTEAFF. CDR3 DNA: TGTGCCTGGAGTGTCTGGGGGAGGGACACTGAAGCTTTCTTT.

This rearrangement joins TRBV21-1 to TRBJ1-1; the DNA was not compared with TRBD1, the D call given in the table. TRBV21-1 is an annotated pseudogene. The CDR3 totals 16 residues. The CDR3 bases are TGTGCCAGCAGGAGAGGGGACAGGGGGTTAAACACTGAAGCTTTCTTT. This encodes CASRRGDRGLNTEAFF.

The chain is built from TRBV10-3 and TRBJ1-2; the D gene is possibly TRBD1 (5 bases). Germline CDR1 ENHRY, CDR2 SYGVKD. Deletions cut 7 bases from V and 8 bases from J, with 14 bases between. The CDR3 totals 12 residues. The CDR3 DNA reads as TGTGCCATCAAACAAGGGGACTTAGGCTACACCTTC. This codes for CAIKQGDLGYTF.

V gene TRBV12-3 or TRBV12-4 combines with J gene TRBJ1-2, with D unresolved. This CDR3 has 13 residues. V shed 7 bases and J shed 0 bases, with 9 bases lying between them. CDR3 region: CASTGSANYGYTF. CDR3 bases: TGTGCCAGCACCGGCAGCGCTAACTATGGCTACACCTTC.

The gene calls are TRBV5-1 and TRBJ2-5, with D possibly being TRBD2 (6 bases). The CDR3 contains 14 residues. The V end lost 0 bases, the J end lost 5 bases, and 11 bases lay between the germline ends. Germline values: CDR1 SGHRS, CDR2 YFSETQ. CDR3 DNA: TGCGCCAGCAGCTTGGACGGGAGAGGGGAGACCCAGTACTTC. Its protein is CASSLDGRGETQYF.

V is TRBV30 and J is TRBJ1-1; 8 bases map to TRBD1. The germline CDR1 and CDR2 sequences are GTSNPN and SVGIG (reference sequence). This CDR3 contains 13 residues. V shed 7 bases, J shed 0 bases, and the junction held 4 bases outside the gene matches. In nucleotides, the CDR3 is TGTGCCTTCCACAGGGGGTTGAACACTGAAGCTTTCTTT. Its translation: CAFHRGLNTEAFF. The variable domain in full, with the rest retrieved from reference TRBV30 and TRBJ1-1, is SQTIHQWPATLVQPVGSPLSLECTVEGTSNPNLYWYRQAAGRGLQLLFYSVGIGQISSEVPQNLSASRPQDRQFILSSKKLLLSDSGFYLCAFHRGLNTEAFFGQGTRLTVV.

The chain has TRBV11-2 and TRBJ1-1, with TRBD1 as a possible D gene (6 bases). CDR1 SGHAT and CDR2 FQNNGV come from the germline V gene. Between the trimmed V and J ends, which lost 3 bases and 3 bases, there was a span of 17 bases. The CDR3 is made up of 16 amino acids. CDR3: CASSFGRGLPYTEAFF. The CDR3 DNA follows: TGTGCCAGCAGCTTCGGCAGGGGCCTTCCTTACACTGAAGCTTTCTTT.